The sequence of this TCR beta chain was determined in a study of cytomegalovirus exposure and HLA in healthy donors. Both 60 Vbeta primers and 13 Jbeta primers went into the PCR. Libraries were prepared by immunoSEQ multiplex PCR; TCRdb keeps only in-frame clonotypes and omits some of them. The sample contains 250,000 to 350,000 clones, around 90% of which appear only once. In regard to this clone: Antigen: not known. The sample carries other DNA sequences with the same CDR3.

Study conclusions and caveats: The study put 150 to 200 TCR beta chains on its list as cytomegalovirus-associated. Across HLA loci, a later analysis found differing TCR association rates, with DRB1 most and HLA-C fewest.

The germline V gene encodes CDR1 SGDLS and CDR2 YYNGEE. With 0 bases removed from V and 6 bases from J, the gap between germline ends came to 7 bases. The CDR3 runs to 13 residues. The V gene is TRBV9, the J gene TRBJ2-1; unclear D gene. The sequence was obtained from a woman aged 18-30 years in good health and CMV-seronegative. The source material was PBMCs. CDR3 residues: CASSVVSGNEQFF. DNA of the CDR3: TGTGCCAGCAGCGTAGTCTCAGGCAATGAGCAGTTCTTC.